This note documents a single TCR beta chain sequence. Recruitment covered about 25 US areas and drew participants whose ages spanned about 18 to 90 years. This entry is derived from a study of blood T cell repertoires in COVID-19. On the study more broadly: Samples taken during acute and convalescent COVID-19 were collected in the United States, Italy and Spain. The analysed material was cDNA or gDNA that came from T cells, B-cell-depleted T cells, or PBMCs.

Germline CDR1 reads SQVTM; CDR2 reads ANQGSEA. V gave up 7 bases and J gave up 5 bases; unmatched junction bases: 12. CDR3 length: 16 residues. Per the original methods: Estimates of nucleated cell counts were drawn from the amplification of reference gene primers. Assay used: immunoSEQ multiplex PCR; TCRdb lists only in-frame clones, some missing. The V and J calls and clone size come from that table; D and trimming were worked out from the DNA. The table shows about 220,000 clones, with approximately 90% occurring only once. The V and J genes are TRBV29-1 and TRBJ2-2, with 11 bases identical to TRBD2. This TCR derives from a woman between 18 and 29 years old in a cohort exposed to, infected with or recovered from COVID-19 (not recorded which). Source material: PBMCs or T cells enriched from blood (not recorded which). The CDR3 reads CSGGTSGYPITGELFF. The CDR3 DNA sequence: TGCAGCGGGGGGACTAGCGGCTACCCGATTACCGGGGAGCTGTTTTTT.